The 5 T cell receptor beta chains below come from one sample, sequenced in a study of graft-versus-host responses after intestinal transplantation. Their cognate antigens are unknown. Profiled with immunoSEQ multiplex PCR; TCRdb holds only in-frame clones, not every one. Of about 89,000 clones in the sample, roughly 91% were seen once. The material sequenced was unstimulated CD4+ T cells sorted from spleen or lymph node cells, taken before intestinal transplant. The receptors shown here come from a human donor who received an intestinal transplant.

This chain uses TRBV11-2 with TRBJ2-2; D unclear. CDR1 is SGHAT, CDR2 FQNNGV, per germline. This CDR3 contains 15 residues. V was cut by 1 base and J by 4 bases, with 10 bases left in between. For the CDR3, the DNA is TGTGCCAGCAGCTTAGTTGGTCTATTCACCGGGGAGCTGTTTTTT. This gives the protein CASSLVGLFTGELFF.

The chain recombines TRBV5-4 with TRBJ1-1; possible D gene TRBD1, 6 bases. V shed 0 bases and J shed 1 base, with 10 bases lying between them. There are 15 residues in the CDR3. From germline, CDR1 is SGHNT and CDR2 YYREEE (reference sequence). Written as DNA, the CDR3 is TGTGCCAGCAGCTTGGCTGCGGACAGGAACACTGAAGCTTTCTTT. This encodes CASSLAADRNTEAFF. The full variable domain, rest sourced from reference TRBV5-4 and TRBJ1-1, is ETGVTQSPTHLIKTRGQQVTLRCSSQSGHNTVSWYQQALGQGPQFIFQYYREEENGRGNFPPRFSGLQFPNYSSELNVNALELDDSALYLCASSLAADRNTEAFFGQGTRLTVV.

The chain uses TRBV5-6 and TRBJ1-2; the D gene is possibly TRBD1 (6 bases). Looked up from germline, CDR1 is SGHDT and CDR2 is YYEEEE. Deletions cut 0 bases from V and 2 bases from J, with 14 bases between. The CDR3 has 16 residues. CDR3 DNA: TGTGCCAGCAGCTTGGGTCCCAGGGGCGCAAACTATGGCTACACCTTC. Encoded protein: CASSLGPRGANYGYTF. Filled out from reference TRBV5-6 and TRBJ1-2, the complete variable domain reads DAGVTQSPTHLIKTRGQQVTLRCSPKSGHDTVSWYQQALGQGPQFIFQYYEEEERQRGNFPDRFSGHQFPNYSSELNVNALLLGDSALYLCASSLGPRGANYGYTFGSGTRLTVV.

This clone was detected only once. V and J are TRBV28 and TRBJ1-5; no clear D gene. The V gene's germline CDR1 is MDHEN and CDR2 SYDVKM. CDR3 length equals 10 residues. V lost 5 bases, J lost 9 bases, and 5 bases lay in between. The CDR3 DNA reads as TGTGCCAGCAGTCTTAGGCCCCAGCATTTT. Encoded protein: CASSLRPQHF.

This sequence joins TRBV30 and TRBJ1-2; tentative D call: TRBD1 (5 bases). Trimming shortened V by 2 bases and J by 0 bases, and 10 bases separated the two germline ends. Germline-derived CDR1 and CDR2 are GTSNPN and SVGIG (reference sequence). CDR3 size: 14 residues. CDR3 residues: CAWSRGATNYGYTF. CDR3 DNA sequence: TGTGCCTGGAGTAGGGGCGCTACTAACTATGGCTACACCTTC.